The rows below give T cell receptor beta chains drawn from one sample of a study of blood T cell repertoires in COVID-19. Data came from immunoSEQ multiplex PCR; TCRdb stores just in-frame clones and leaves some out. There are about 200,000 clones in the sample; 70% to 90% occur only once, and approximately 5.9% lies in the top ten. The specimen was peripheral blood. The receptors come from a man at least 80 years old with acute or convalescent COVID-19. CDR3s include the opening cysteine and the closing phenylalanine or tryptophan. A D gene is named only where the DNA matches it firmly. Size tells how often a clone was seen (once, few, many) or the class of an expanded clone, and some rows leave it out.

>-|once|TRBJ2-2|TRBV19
CASSQYSYANTGELFF
TGTGCCAGTAGCCAATACAGTTACGCGAACACCGGGGAGCTGTTTTTT
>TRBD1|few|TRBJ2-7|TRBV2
CASSRDRGSHEQYF
TGTGCCAGCAGCCGGGACAGGGGATCCCACGAGCAGTACTTC
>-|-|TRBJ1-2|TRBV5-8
CASSFVSNYGYTF
TGTGCCAGCAGCTTCGTTAGTAACTATGGCTACACCTTC
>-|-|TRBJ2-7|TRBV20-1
CSAPLVYEQYF
TGCAGTGCACCCCTAGTCTACGAGCAGTACTTC
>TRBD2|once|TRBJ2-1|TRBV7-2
CASSLMGREAYNEQFF
TGTGCCAGCAGCTTGATGGGTCGGGAGGCCTACAATGAGCAGTTCTTC
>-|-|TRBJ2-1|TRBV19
CASSSRVGKNEQFF
TGTGCCAGTAGTAGTAGGGTCGGGAAAAATGAGCAGTTCTTC
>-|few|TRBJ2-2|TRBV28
CASSLWAGSANTGELFF
TGTGCCAGCAGTTTATGGGCAGGGTCCGCGAACACCGGGGAGCTGTTTTTT
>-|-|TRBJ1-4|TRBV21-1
CASSKVDLGAAANEKLFF
TGTGCCAGCAGCAAAGTCGACCTTGGAGCGGCCGCTAATGAAAAACTGTTTTTT
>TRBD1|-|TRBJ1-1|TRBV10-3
CAISEGQANTEAFF
TGTGCCATCAGTGAGGGACAGGCGAACACTGAAGCTTTCTTT
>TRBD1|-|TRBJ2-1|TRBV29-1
CSVGDRGQYNEQFF
TGCAGCGTTGGGGACAGGGGTCAATACAATGAGCAGTTCTTC
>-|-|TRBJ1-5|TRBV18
CASSPQSGNNQPQHF
TGTGCCAGCTCACCACAATCGGGAAACAATCAGCCCCAGCATTTT
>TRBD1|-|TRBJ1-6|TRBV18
CASSRTGGGSPLHF
TGTGCCAGCTCCCGGACAGGGGGCGGTTCACCCCTCCACTTT
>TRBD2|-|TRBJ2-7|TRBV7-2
CASSSTSGSFHEQYF
TGTGCCAGCAGCTCGACTAGCGGGAGCTTCCACGAGCAGTACTTC
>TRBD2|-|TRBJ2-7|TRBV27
CASSFRRTSGEQYF
TGTGCCAGCAGTTTTCGACGGACTAGCGGGGAGCAGTACTTC